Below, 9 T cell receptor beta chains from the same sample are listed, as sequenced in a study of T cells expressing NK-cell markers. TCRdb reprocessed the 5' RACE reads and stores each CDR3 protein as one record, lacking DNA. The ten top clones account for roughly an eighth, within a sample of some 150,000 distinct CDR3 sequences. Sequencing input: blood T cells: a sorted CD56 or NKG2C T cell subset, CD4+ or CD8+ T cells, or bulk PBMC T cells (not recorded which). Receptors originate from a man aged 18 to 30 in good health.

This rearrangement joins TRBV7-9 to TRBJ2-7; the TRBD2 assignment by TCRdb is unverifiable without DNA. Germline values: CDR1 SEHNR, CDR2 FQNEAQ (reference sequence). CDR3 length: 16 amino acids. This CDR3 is CASSHRPQDYLSEQYF. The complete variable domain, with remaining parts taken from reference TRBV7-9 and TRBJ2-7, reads DTGVSQNPRHKITKRGQNVTFRCDPISEHNRLYWYRQTLGQGPEFLTYFQNEAQLEKSRLLSDRFSAERPKGSFSTLEIQRTEQGDSAMYLCASSHRPQDYLSEQYFGPGTRLTVT.

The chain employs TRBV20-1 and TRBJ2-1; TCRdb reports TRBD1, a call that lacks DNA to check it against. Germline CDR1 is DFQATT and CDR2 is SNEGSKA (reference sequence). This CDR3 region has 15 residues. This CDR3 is CSARDYTGAVDEQFF.

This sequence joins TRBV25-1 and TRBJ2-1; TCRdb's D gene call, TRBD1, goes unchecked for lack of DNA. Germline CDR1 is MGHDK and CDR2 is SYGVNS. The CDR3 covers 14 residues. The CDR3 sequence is CASSWDGTYNEQFF. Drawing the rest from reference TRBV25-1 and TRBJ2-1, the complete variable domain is EADIYQTPRYLVIGTGKKITLECSQTMGHDKMYWYQQDPGMELHLIHYSYGVNSTEKGDLSSESTVSRIRTEHFPLTLESARPSHTSQYLCASSWDGTYNEQFFGPGTRLTVL.

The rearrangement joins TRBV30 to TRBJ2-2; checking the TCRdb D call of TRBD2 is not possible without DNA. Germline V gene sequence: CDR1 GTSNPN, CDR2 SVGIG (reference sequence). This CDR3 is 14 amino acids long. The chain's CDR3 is CAWSLGSRTGELFF.

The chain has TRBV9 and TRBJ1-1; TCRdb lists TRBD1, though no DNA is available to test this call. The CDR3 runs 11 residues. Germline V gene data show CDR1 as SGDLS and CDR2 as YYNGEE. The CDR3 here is CASGGNTEAFF.

CDR3 sequence reads: CASSAGLTHSYEQYF. J is TRBJ2-7 and V is TRBV6-1. Germline CDR1 and CDR2: MNHNS and SASEGT. This CDR3 has 15 residues.

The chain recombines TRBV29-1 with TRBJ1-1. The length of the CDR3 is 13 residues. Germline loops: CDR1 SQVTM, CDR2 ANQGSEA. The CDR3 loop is CSVEGGFGTEAFF.

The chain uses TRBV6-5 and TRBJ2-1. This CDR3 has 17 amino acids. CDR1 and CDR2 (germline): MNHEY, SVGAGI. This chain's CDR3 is CASSYSGVADSYNEQFF.

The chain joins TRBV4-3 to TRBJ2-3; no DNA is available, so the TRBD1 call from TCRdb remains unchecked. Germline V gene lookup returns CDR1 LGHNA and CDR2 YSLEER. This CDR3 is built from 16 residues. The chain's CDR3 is CASSQEYRVSADTQYF.